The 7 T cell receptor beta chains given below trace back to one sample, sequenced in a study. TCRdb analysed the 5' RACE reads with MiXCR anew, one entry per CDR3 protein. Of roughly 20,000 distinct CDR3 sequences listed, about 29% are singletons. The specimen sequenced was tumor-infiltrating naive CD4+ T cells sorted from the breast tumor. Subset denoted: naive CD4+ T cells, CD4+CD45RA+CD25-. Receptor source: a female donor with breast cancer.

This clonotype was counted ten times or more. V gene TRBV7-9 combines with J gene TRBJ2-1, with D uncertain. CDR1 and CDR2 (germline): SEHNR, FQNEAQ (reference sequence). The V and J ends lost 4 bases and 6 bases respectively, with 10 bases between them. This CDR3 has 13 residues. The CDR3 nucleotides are TGTGCCAGCAGCTCCAAAACCTCCAATGAGCAGTTCTTC. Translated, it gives CASSSKTSNEQFF. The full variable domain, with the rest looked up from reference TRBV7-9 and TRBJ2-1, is DTGVSQNPRHKITKRGQNVTFRCDPISEHNRLYWYRQTLGQGPEFLTYFQNEAQLEKSRLLSDRFSAERPKGSFSTLEIQRTEQGDSAMYLCASSSKTSNEQFFGPGTRLTVL.

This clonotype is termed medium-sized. The CDR3 protein is CASSGTSAGETQYF. Written as DNA, the CDR3 is TGTGCCAGCAGCGGGACTAGCGCCGGAGAGACCCAGTACTTC. The chain employs TRBV9 and TRBJ2-5; the match to TRBD2 covers 9 bases. The germline V gene encodes CDR1 SGDLS and CDR2 YYNGEE. The CDR3 spans 14 residues. The trim removed 3 bases at V and 4 bases at J, leaving 4 bases unmatched.

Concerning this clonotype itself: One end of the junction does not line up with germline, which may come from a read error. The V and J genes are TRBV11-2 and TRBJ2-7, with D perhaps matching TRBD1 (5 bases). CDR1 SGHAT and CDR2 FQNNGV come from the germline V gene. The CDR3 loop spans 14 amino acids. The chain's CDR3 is CAGSLPQAPYEQYF. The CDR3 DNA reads TGTGCCGGCAGCCTTCCACAGGCCCCCTACGAGCAGTACTTC.

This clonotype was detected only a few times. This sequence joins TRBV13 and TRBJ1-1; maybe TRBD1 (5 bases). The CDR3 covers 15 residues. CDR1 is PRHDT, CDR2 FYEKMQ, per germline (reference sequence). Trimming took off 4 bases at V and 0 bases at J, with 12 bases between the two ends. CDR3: CASSSRQRVNTEAFF. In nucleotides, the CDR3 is TGTGCCAGCAGCTCCCGACAGAGAGTGAACACTGAAGCTTTCTTT.

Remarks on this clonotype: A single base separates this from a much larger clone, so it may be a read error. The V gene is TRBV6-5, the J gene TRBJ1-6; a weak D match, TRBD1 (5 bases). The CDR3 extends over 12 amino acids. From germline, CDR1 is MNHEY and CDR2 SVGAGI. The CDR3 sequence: CSSRTGHSPLHF. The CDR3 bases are TGTTCCAGCAGGACGGGACATTCACCCCTCCACTTT.

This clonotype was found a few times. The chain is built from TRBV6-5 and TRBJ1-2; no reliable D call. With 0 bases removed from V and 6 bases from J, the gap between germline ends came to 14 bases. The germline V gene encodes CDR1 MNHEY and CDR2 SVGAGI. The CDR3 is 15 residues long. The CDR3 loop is CASSYSGSNTHGYTF. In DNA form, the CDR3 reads TGTGCCAGCAGTTACTCAGGGAGTAACACCCATGGCTACACCTTC.

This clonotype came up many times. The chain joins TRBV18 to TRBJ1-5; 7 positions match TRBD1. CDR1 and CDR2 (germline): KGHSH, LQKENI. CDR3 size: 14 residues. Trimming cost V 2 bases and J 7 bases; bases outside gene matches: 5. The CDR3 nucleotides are TGTGCCAGCTCACCAGGGGAGGGGGCACAGCCCCAGCATTTT. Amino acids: CASSPGEGAQPQHF.